This TCR beta chain was found in a study of cytomegalovirus exposure and HLA in healthy donors. These donors, healthy bone marrow donors, were studied. General study points: The listing of fewer than 200 TCR beta chains classed them as cytomegalovirus-associated.

PCR amplification relied on 60 Vbeta primers (plus 13 Jbeta primers). In the original workflow: Later, tens of millions of unique TCR beta chains were counted in an analysis, and about 10 million of them were shared. TCRdb keeps only in-frame clones here, not all; method: immunoSEQ multiplex PCR. D and trimming were read from the DNA, whereas the V and J calls and clone size are those reported in that table. The sample lists about 95,000 clones; roughly 80% were seen once. Note on this clone: Its antigen is unknown.

Specimen: PBMCs. The TCR sequence derives from a man aged 25-45 years in good health and CMV-seropositive.

CDR3 loop: CASSFEAGELFF. The CDR3 DNA sequence: TGTGCCAGCAGCTTCGAGGCCGGGGAGCTGTTTTTT. The V call is TRBV7-8, the J call TRBJ2-2; D is unclear. Per the germline V gene, CDR1 is SGHVS and CDR2 is FQNEAQ. V was pared by 3 bases and J by 6 bases, with 5 bases between. The CDR3 has 12 amino acids.